The present entry profiles one T cell receptor beta chain with its context. These data belong to a study of OX40 agonist ivuxolimab in advanced cancers. The repertoire was sequenced with immunoSEQ multiplex PCR; TCRdb's copy has only in-frame clones and lacks some. The repertoire includes tens of thousands of clones, 80% of them detected once, and 0.95% to 1.5% sits in the top ten. V was clipped by 1 base and J by 5 bases, with 13 bases between them. This CDR3 region has 15 residues. Germline CDR1 SGHVS, CDR2 FQNEAQ. The chain carries TRBV7-8 and TRBJ2-3, with D perhaps matching TRBD2 (5 bases). This receptor was identified in an adult with an advanced solid tumor such as melanoma, head and neck, liver or kidney cancer. The sequencing here drew on CD4+ or CD8+ T cells sorted from blood, taken in a trial of the OX40 agonist ivuxolimab. The CDR3, as DNA: TGTGCCAGCAGCTTAGAAGCTAGCAGGATAGATACGCAGTATTTT. Its protein is CASSLEASRIDTQYF.